What follows describes a single TCR beta chain. The sample belongs to a study of blood T cell repertoires in COVID-19. As handled by the study authors: Amplifying reference gene primers gave estimates of nucleated cell counts. Assay: immunoSEQ multiplex PCR; the TCRdb copy retains only in-frame clones and omits some. D and trimming come from the DNA, and the V and J calls and clone size come from that table. The data contain approximately 200,000 clones, around 84% of them singletons. The material sequenced was peripheral blood. The TCR sequence derives from a woman of 80 years or more with COVID-19, enrolled during active disease.

The CDR3: CASSDLDREPQHF. In DNA form, the CDR3 reads TGTGCCAGCAGTGATCTCGACAGGGAACCCCAGCATTTT. The chain carries TRBV6-1 and TRBJ1-5; 7 nucleotides align to TRBD1. Germline V gives CDR1 MNHNS, CDR2 SASEGT. The CDR3 is 13 residues long. Trimming at V came to 3 bases and at J to 10 bases, leaving 6 bases not matched to a gene.